A selection of T cell receptor beta chains follows, all from one sample in a study of T cell responses to AZD1222 COVID-19 vaccine. The repertoire was sequenced with immunoSEQ multiplex PCR; TCRdb's copy has only in-frame clones and lacks some. The sample carries over 110,000 clones, roughly nine tenths recorded once. The sequenced sample was peripheral blood, obtained 28 days after the second AZD1222 dose. The receptors come from an adult who received the AZD1222 COVID-19 vaccine. The CDR3 runs from the conserved cysteine through the conserved F or W. The order of the fields is clone size, J gene, V gene, D gene, CDR3 DNA, CDR3 protein. The D gene is left open where the match is weak. Size is stated for part of the rows, as once, few or many counts, or as a class when the clone is expanded.

- | TRBJ2-1 | TRBV30 | TRBD2 | TGTGCCTGGGGCTCCATCTCTAGCGGGGGGCTGGATGAGCAGTTCTTC | CAWGSISSGGLDEQFF
once | TRBJ2-1 | TRBV6-2/TRBV6-3 | - | TGTGCCAGCAGTTATGGTCCCTACAATGAGCAGTTCTTC | CASSYGPYNEQFF
- | TRBJ2-1 | TRBV7-9 | - | TGTGCCAGCAGCTTAGAGATAAACTACAATGAGCAGTTCTTC | CASSLEINYNEQFF
- | TRBJ1-5 | TRBV30 | TRBD1 | TGTGCCTGGAGCCGCGGACAGGGCAAGAATTCGCCCCAGCATTTT | CAWSRGQGKNSPQHF
once | TRBJ1-5 | TRBV14 | - | TGTGCCAGCAGCCTCCCGGGGATCAATCAGCCCCAGCATTTT | CASSLPGINQPQHF
once | TRBJ1-6 | TRBV5-6 | - | TGTGCCAGCAGCTTATCTTACGAGCTTCATAATTCACCCCTCCACTTT | CASSLSYELHNSPLHF
once | TRBJ2-3 | TRBV2 | - | TGTGCCAGCAGTGAAGAGGCGGGGTCGGGAGATACGCAGTATTTT | CASSEEAGSGDTQYF
- | TRBJ2-1 | TRBV5-1 | TRBD2 | TGCGCCAGCAGCTTACCGGGAGGGAATGAGCAGTTCTTC | CASSLPGGNEQFF
- | TRBJ2-1 | TRBV6-5 | TRBD1 | TGTGCCAGCAGTATCCGGGACAGGGGGGCCAATGAGCAGTTCTTC | CASSIRDRGANEQFF
- | TRBJ1-2 | TRBV30 | - | TGTGCCTGGAGTGCGTTTGGGGGGAAGTATGGCTACACCTTC | CAWSAFGGKYGYTF
once | TRBJ2-1 | TRBV6-6 | TRBD2 | TGTGCCGCCGAGACTAGCGGGAGTTTCGATGAGCAGTTCTTC | CAAETSGSFDEQFF
- | TRBJ2-1 | TRBV11-3 | - | TGTGCCAGCAGCTTATCCAGGGGCAATGAGCAGTTCTTC | CASSLSRGNEQFF
- | TRBJ1-6 | TRBV2 | - | TGTGCCAGCAGTGAACAAGTACTAGAGAATTCACCCCTCCACTTT | CASSEQVLENSPLHF
- | TRBJ1-2 | TRBV10-1 | - | TGCGCCAGCAGTCTGACCAGGGGCGACTATGGCTACACCTTC | CASSLTRGDYGYTF
- | TRBJ2-3 | TRBV5-1 | - | TGCGCCAGCAGCCCGGGAAACACGCCGGCAGATACGCAGTATTTT | CASSPGNTPADTQYF
once | TRBJ2-5 | TRBV3-1/TRBV3-2 | TRBD2 | TGTGCCAGCAGCCAAGTTCAGATGGCGGGAGCCTTCCAAGAGACCCAGTACTTC | CASSQVQMAGAFQETQYF
- | TRBJ1-4 | TRBV7-8 | - | TGTGCCAGCAGCCCAGAGGTAAAACTGTTTTTT | CASSPEVKLFF
- | TRBJ2-1 | TRBV5-1 | - | TGCGCCAGCAGCTTGTTGGGTGGCGGAGGCTACAATGAGCAGTTCTTC | CASSLLGGGGYNEQFF
- | TRBJ2-3 | TRBV29-1 | - | TGCAGCGTTGAGAGTCCAGATACGCAGTATTTT | CSVESPDTQYF
- | TRBJ2-6 | TRBV29-1 | - | TGCAGCGCGTTGAGCTCTGGGGCCAACGTCCTGACTTTC | CSALSSGANVLTF
- | TRBJ2-3 | TRBV28 | - | TGTGCCAGCAGTTCCCCTAGGGGGGTGGGGGGAGATACGCAGTATTTT | CASSSPRGVGGDTQYF
- | TRBJ2-5 | TRBV30 | - | TGTGCCTGGGGTGTAGGGGGTCAAGAGACCCAGTACTTC | CAWGVGGQETQYF
- | TRBJ2-3 | TRBV19 | - | TGTGCCAGTAGTATAGAGACGCCAGATACGCAGTATTTT | CASSIETPDTQYF
- | TRBJ2-1 | TRBV27 | TRBD2 | TGTGCCAGCAGTTCGACTAGCGGGGGGGCCGGGAATGAGCAGTTCTTC | CASSSTSGGAGNEQFF
- | TRBJ2-1 | TRBV6-5 | - | TGTGCCAGCAGTACCGCTGGTGGGGAGCAGTTCTTC | CASSTAGGEQFF
- | TRBJ1-2 | TRBV5-1 | TRBD1 | TGCGCCAGCAGCTTGACGGAGACAGGGGGAGGCTACACCTTC | CASSLTETGGGYTF
- | TRBJ2-2 | TRBV24-1 | TRBD2 | TGTGCCACAACCGGGACTAGCCATACCGGGGAGCTGTTTTTT | CATTGTSHTGELFF
- | TRBJ2-6 | TRBV23-1 | TRBD1 | TGCGCCAGCAGTCAAGAGACCGGGACAGCTGGGGCCAACGTCCTGACTTTC | CASSQETGTAGANVLTF
- | TRBJ2-6 | TRBV28 | - | TGTGCCAGCCTCCCAGGGGACGGGGCCAACGTCCTGACTTTC | CASLPGDGANVLTF
- | TRBJ1-4 | TRBV25-1 | - | TGTGCCAGCAGTGAATATGTATATAATGAAAAACTGTTTTTT | CASSEYVYNEKLFF
- | TRBJ1-6 | TRBV7-9 | - | TGTGCCAGCAGCTTATTTACGGGGGACTCACCCCTCCACTTT | CASSLFTGDSPLHF
- | TRBJ1-1 | TRBV27 | - | TGTGCCAGTAGTGCTCTACAGGGCACTGAAGCTTTCTTT | CASSALQGTEAFF
- | TRBJ1-2 | TRBV27 | TRBD1 | TGTGCCAGCAGTTTAAGACAGGGTGGAGGCTACACCTTC | CASSLRQGGGYTF
- | TRBJ1-5 | TRBV28 | - | TGTGCCAGCAGTTTAATACGGTTCAATCAGCCCCAGCATTTT | CASSLIRFNQPQHF
- | TRBJ2-5 | TRBV10-3 | TRBD1 | TGTGCCATCCACGAGGGGACAGGGGGTGAGACCCAGTACTTC | CAIHEGTGGETQYF
- | TRBJ1-2 | TRBV6-5 | TRBD1 | TGTGCCAGCAGTATACAGGGGGCGCCCCTCTATGGCTACACCTTC | CASSIQGAPLYGYTF
- | TRBJ2-3 | TRBV29-1 | - | TGCAGCGTCTTGCCAGGACCTGCTACGGCAGATACGCAGTATTTT | CSVLPGPATADTQYF
- | TRBJ1-1 | TRBV28 | - | TGTGCCAGCAGTTTAAGCAGGGACGCCAAGAACACTGAAGCTTTCTTT | CASSLSRDAKNTEAFF
- | TRBJ2-5 | TRBV7-3 | - | TGTGCCAGCAGCTTAGGAGGGGGTGAGACCCAGTACTTC | CASSLGGGETQYF
- | TRBJ2-2 | TRBV29-1 | TRBD1 | TGCAGCGTTGAAGCGGGGACAGGACACGGGGAGCTGTTTTTT | CSVEAGTGHGELFF
- | TRBJ1-3 | TRBV3-1/TRBV3-2 | - | TGTGCCAGCAGCGAACTGTCCGGGGGTGGAAACACCATATATTTT | CASSELSGGGNTIYF
- | TRBJ1-5 | TRBV18 | - | TGTGCCAGCTCCATAGCGAGTTTGGGCAATCAGCCCCAGCATTTT | CASSIASLGNQPQHF
- | TRBJ1-6 | TRBV11-2 | - | TGTGCCAGCAGCTTAGACTGGGGAGGGCAGGGGAATTCACCCCTCCACTTT | CASSLDWGGQGNSPLHF
once | TRBJ1-2 | TRBV6-5 | - | TGTGCCAGCAAAGCAGGGGTGAGGGATGGCTACACCTTC | CASKAGVRDGYTF
- | TRBJ2-7 | TRBV12-5 | - | TGTGCTAGTGGTACGACGGGTGGATGGAACGAGCAGTACTTC | CASGTTGGWNEQYF
- | TRBJ1-3 | TRBV11-2 | - | TGTGCCAGCAGCCCCGACCGTGGAAACACCATATATTTT | CASSPDRGNTIYF
once | TRBJ1-3 | TRBV9 | - | TGTGCCAGCAGCAGGGACGGAGTCTCTGGAAACACCATATATTTT | CASSRDGVSGNTIYF
- | TRBJ2-7 | TRBV5-1 | - | TGCGCCAGCAGCCCGAGATCCAACAGGGCCGGTTCCTACGAGCAGTACTTC | CASSPRSNRAGSYEQYF
- | TRBJ1-2 | TRBV27 | TRBD1 | TGTGCCAGCAGTTTAAGTACAGGGGGCGTTAGTGATGGCTACACCTTC | CASSLSTGGVSDGYTF
- | TRBJ1-2 | TRBV15 | TRBD1 | TGTGCCACCAGCAGCCCCGGGACAGGGTACTATGGCTACACCTTC | CATSSPGTGYYGYTF
- | TRBJ1-5 | TRBV19 | TRBD1 | TGTGCCAGTAGTGCCACAGGGGGCAGTCAGCCCCAGCATTTT | CASSATGGSQPQHF
- | TRBJ1-2 | TRBV7-9 | TRBD1 | TGTGCCAGCAGCTCCAGCTGGGGACAGGGGGAGGAGGCTAACTATGGCTACACCTTC | CASSSSWGQGEEANYGYTF
- | TRBJ2-2 | TRBV3-1/TRBV3-2 | - | TGTGCCAGCAGCCAAGATTTAAGGTGGAGGACCGGGGAGCTGTTTTTT | CASSQDLRWRTGELFF
- | TRBJ1-2 | TRBV14 | - | TGTGCCAGCAGCCTAGTCGGGTTAGACTATGGCTACACCTTC | CASSLVGLDYGYTF
- | TRBJ1-1 | TRBV19 | - | TGTGCCAGTAGCAGGGGATCGGAAGCTTTCTTT | CASSRGSEAFF
- | TRBJ1-1 | TRBV9 | - | TGTGCCAGCAGCGCCAGGGACGACCTCATGAACACTGAAGCTTTCTTT | CASSARDDLMNTEAFF
- | TRBJ2-1 | TRBV27 | - | TGTGCCAGCAGTTTATCGACCCCGGCCCTGAGCTCCTACAATGAGCAGTTCTTC | CASSLSTPALSSYNEQFF
- | TRBJ1-2 | TRBV7-2 | - | TGTGCCAGCAGCCCCCCAGGGTCGGGATATGGCTACACCTTC | CASSPPGSGYGYTF
- | TRBJ1-2 | TRBV9 | TRBD1 | TGTGCCAGCAGCGCCCCTCTACAGGGGACGCACTATGGCTACACCTTC | CASSAPLQGTHYGYTF